This T cell receptor beta chain was documented in a study of OX40 agonist ivuxolimab in advanced cancers. Overall study context: Patients were dosed with the agonistic anti-OX40 (CD134) antibody ivuxolimab. Study-wide findings and caveats: Partly responding patients at 0.1-3.0 mg/kg showed some of the smallest clonal expansion.

Details on this clone: Its antigen is not known.

The repertoire was sequenced with immunoSEQ multiplex PCR; TCRdb's copy has only in-frame clones and lacks some. In the table there are roughly 15,000 clones, 75% to 90% of which are singletons. This TCR was recovered from an adult with an advanced solid tumor such as melanoma, head and neck, liver or kidney cancer. Sequenced material: CD4+ or CD8+ T cells sorted from blood, taken in a trial of the OX40 agonist ivuxolimab.

The CDR3 coding sequence is TGCGCCAGCAGCCAAGAAGGCGGTTCGTGGTACAATGAGCAGTTCTTC. Encoded protein: CASSQEGGSWYNEQFF. The rearrangement uses TRBV4-1 and TRBJ2-1; D not certain. V lost 0 bases and J lost 4, with 13 bases in between. This CDR3 has 16 residues. In germline, CDR1 is MGHRA, CDR2 YSYEKL.